Below are 18 T cell receptor beta chains sequenced from a single sample in a study of shared clonotypes between healthy human individuals (TCRdb year 2020). The library relied on the immunoSEQ multiplex PCR assay. This immuneACCESS table, as held by TCRdb, lists in-frame sequences with V and J called but not all clones. Of the missing ones, under half trace to an unresolved V gene in checked studies; the others have no known cause. The sample contains approximately 1,000,000 clones, 78% of them found a single time. More than 0.45% of the sample is held by the ten biggest clonotypes. Material for sequencing was memory CD4+ T cells from PBMCs. The cell subset or site label here, explained by the study, means: CD45RA-negative fraction. All receptors come from a man aged 18-30 years in good health. Some clones in this sample may be carry-over from other donors' samples.

Comments on this clone: Within the sample, other DNA sequences also encode this same CDR3. The chain recombines TRBV9 with TRBJ1-1; D call uncertain. Germline loops: CDR1 SGDLS, CDR2 YYNGEE. V shed 0 bases and J shed 1 base, with 4 bases lying between them. The CDR3 spans 13 residues. As DNA, the CDR3 is TGTGCCAGCAGCGTAGAGAGGAACACTGAAGCTTTCTTT. Protein product: CASSVERNTEAFF.

This clone was observed a handful of times. The CDR3 is CASSQDNQGAGTLGYTF. CDR3 nucleotide sequence: TGTGCCAGCAGCCAAGACAATCAGGGGGCCGGCACACTTGGCTACACCTTC. The rearrangement uses TRBV4-2 and TRBJ1-2, with 8 bases matching TRBD1. From germline, CDR1 is LGHNA and CDR2 YNFKEQ. CDR3 length: 17 residues. Trimming at V came to 0 bases and at J to 7 bases, leaving 13 bases not matched to a gene.

The chain employs TRBV27 and TRBJ2-7, with D possibly TRBD1 on 7 matching bases. The length of the CDR3 is 17 residues. Looked up from germline, CDR1 is MNHEY and CDR2 is SMNVEV (reference sequence). The V end was cut by 2 bases, the J end by 5 bases, with 22 bases between. The CDR3 spells CASSLIGGVGGRNEQYF. The CDR3 DNA reads as TGTGCCAGCAGTTTAATAGGGGGCGTGGGAGGTCGAAACGAGCAGTACTTC.

This chain connects TRBV5-6 to TRBJ2-2; D might be TRBD2 (5 bases). The germline V gene has CDR1 SGHDT and CDR2 YYEEEE. The length of the CDR3 is 15 residues. V was clipped by 3 bases and J by 4 bases, with 13 bases between them. The CDR3 coding sequence is TGTGCCAGCAGCTCTGGACTGTCGAGCACCGGGGAGCTGTTTTTT. This codes for CASSSGLSSTGELFF.

V and J are TRBV4-3 and TRBJ2-3, with 11 bases fitting TRBD2. The CDR3 contains 20 residues. Germline V gene data show CDR1 as LGHNA and CDR2 as YSLEER. The junction had 14 bases not matched to a gene; V was cut back by 3 bases and J by 0 bases. CDR3 coding DNA: TGCGCCAGCAGCCAGTATGAGGGGACTAGGACTAGCGGGAGCACAGATACGCAGTATTTT. Translated: CASSQYEGTRTSGSTDTQYF.

This clone was seen only a few times. The chain recombines TRBV27 with TRBJ1-2, with D perhaps TRBD1 (5 bases). V was shortened by 5 bases and J by 4 bases, with 17 bases between the two germline ends. The germline gives CDR1 MNHEY, CDR2 SMNVEV (reference sequence). This CDR3 spans 15 amino acids. CDR3 nucleotides: TGTGCCAGCAGTACGGGGGAAATGGGCTTCTATGGCTACACCTTC. Translated: CASSTGEMGFYGYTF.

CDR3 sequence reads: CAWSRPQGASYGYTF. The CDR3 DNA follows: TGTGCCTGGAGTCGACCACAGGGGGCAAGCTATGGCTACACCTTC. V usage is TRBV30 and J usage is TRBJ1-2, with 9 bases fitting TRBD1. Trimming cost V 2 bases and J 4 bases; bases outside gene matches: 8. This CDR3 is 15 amino acids long. Germline V gene sequence: CDR1 GTSNPN, CDR2 SVGIG (reference sequence).

The chain has TRBV10-2 and TRBJ2-1, with D hard to call. V dropped 4 bases and J dropped 10 bases, with 17 bases sitting between them. The germline gives CDR1 WSHSY, CDR2 SAAADI. This CDR3 region has 14 residues. The CDR3 DNA is TGCGCCAGCAGTGGAACATTAGGGCAATACGAGCAGTTCTTC. Its translation: CASSGTLGQYEQFF.

The chain couples TRBV5-1 to TRBJ2-3, with TRBD1 as a possible D gene (6 bases). The germline V gene has CDR1 SGHRS and CDR2 YFSETQ. This CDR3 is 15 amino acids long. V dropped 5 bases and J dropped 0 bases, with 13 bases sitting between them. The CDR3: CASRAQGPSTDTQYF. For the CDR3, the DNA is TGCGCCAGCAGGGCACAGGGCCCTAGCACAGATACGCAGTATTTT.

This clone appeared once. The chain is built from TRBV18 and TRBJ1-4; D is possibly TRBD1 (6 bases). V was trimmed by 1 base and J by 0 bases, leaving 9 bases between them. This CDR3 has 16 residues. Germline lookup yields CDR1 KGHSH and CDR2 LQKENI. The CDR3 spells CASSPQQGTTNEKLFF. CDR3 bases: TGTGCCAGCTCACCACAACAGGGTACAACTAATGAAAAACTGTTTTTT.

V and J are TRBV18 and TRBJ2-1, with 11 positions matching TRBD2. The CDR3 is 18 amino acids. Trimming removed 3 bases from V and 8 bases from J; junction bases left unmatched: 15. Germline V lookup: CDR1 KGHSH, CDR2 LQKENI. CDR3 sequence reads: CASSPDAIAGGPVDEQFF. In nucleotides, the CDR3 is TGTGCCAGCTCACCCGACGCGATAGCGGGAGGGCCTGTCGATGAGCAGTTCTTC.

Only a few counts were recorded for this clone. The CDR3 protein is CASSLQTSGAAYEQYF. In DNA form, the CDR3 reads TGCGCCAGCAGCTTACAGACTAGCGGCGCGGCCTACGAGCAGTACTTC. This chain joins TRBV5-1 and TRBJ2-7; 9 nucleotides line up with TRBD2. This CDR3 comprises 16 residues. V shed 2 bases and J 2 bases; nucleotides not matched to a gene: 8. CDR1 is SGHRS, CDR2 YFSETQ, per germline.

This chain uses TRBV5-1 with TRBJ2-6; D is possibly TRBD1 (6 bases). Germline V gene sequence: CDR1 SGHRS, CDR2 YFSETQ. The CDR3 extends over 16 amino acids. The V and J ends lost 4 bases and 2 bases respectively, with 13 bases between them. CDR3 sequence: CASSPHDRTGANVLTF. The CDR3 nucleotides are TGCGCCAGCAGCCCCCACGACAGGACTGGGGCCAACGTCCTGACTTTC.

The rearrangement joins TRBV7-9 to TRBJ1-3; the D is unclear. CDR1 is SEHNR, CDR2 FQNEAQ, per germline (reference sequence). The CDR3 loop spans 15 amino acids. With 5 bases removed from V and 0 bases from J, the gap between germline ends came to 11 bases. CDR3 sequence reads: CASSRGELSGNTIYF. In DNA, the CDR3 is TGTGCCAGCAGCCGAGGAGAGCTCTCTGGAAACACCATATATTTT. The full variable domain, completed using reference TRBV7-9 and TRBJ1-3, is DTGVSQNPRHKITKRGQNVTFRCDPISEHNRLYWYRQTLGQGPEFLTYFQNEAQLEKSRLLSDRFSAERPKGSFSTLEIQRTEQGDSAMYLCASSRGELSGNTIYFGEGSWLTVV.

The chain is built from TRBV4-1 and TRBJ1-4; D unclear. Trimming left V 4 bases short and J 0 bases short, with 3 bases between. From germline, CDR1 is MGHRA and CDR2 YSYEKL. The CDR3 runs 13 residues. DNA of the CDR3: TGCGCCAGCAGCCTAACAACTAATGAAAAACTGTTTTTT. Residues: CASSLTTNEKLFF.

V is TRBV6-5 and J is TRBJ2-1; D might be TRBD2 (5 bases). CDR3 length equals 15 residues. In germline, CDR1 is MNHEY, CDR2 SVGAGI. V gave up 4 bases and J gave up 5 bases, with 15 bases separating them. The CDR3 here is CASSSRGRTNNEQFF. The CDR3 bases are TGTGCCAGCAGTTCTCGGGGTCGAACCAACAATGAGCAGTTCTTC.

This rearrangement joins TRBV11-3 to TRBJ1-4; D is undetermined. Trimming left V 5 bases short and J 4 bases short, with 14 bases between. Germline CDR1 is SGHNT and CDR2 is YENEEA. CDR3 length: 15 residues. CDR3 nucleotide sequence: TGTGCCAGCAGCCCCCGCGGGAGCGATAATGAAAAACTGTTTTTT. As protein: CASSPRGSDNEKLFF.

The chain is built from TRBV15 and TRBJ1-5; D gene unclear. This CDR3 region has 17 residues. The V and J ends lost 0 bases and 6 bases respectively, with 18 bases between them. CDR1 and CDR2 from the germline V gene are LNHNV and YYDKDF (reference sequence). Written as DNA, the CDR3 is TGTGCCACCAGCAGAGATCTCGGTGGGCTGGGAGGTCAGCCCCAGCATTTT. It codes for CATSRDLGGLGGQPQHF. The full variable domain, with the rest looked up from reference TRBV15 and TRBJ1-5, is DAMVIQNPRYQVTQFGKPVTLSCSQTLNHNVMYWYQQKSSQAPKLLFHYYDKDFNNEADTPDNFQSRRPNTSFCFLDIRSPGLGDTAMYLCATSRDLGGLGGQPQHFGDGTRLSIL.